Listed below are T cell receptor beta chains from one sample, sequenced in a study of blood T cell repertoires in COVID-19. Assay: immunoSEQ multiplex PCR; the TCRdb copy retains only in-frame clones and omits some. In the table there are approximately 330,000 clones, about 87% of which are singletons. The material sequenced was peripheral blood. The receptors shown here come from a young man with COVID-19, enrolled during active disease. CDR3s include the opening cysteine and the closing phenylalanine or tryptophan. D genes are given only for firm matches. Clone size is stated in some rows and not others, as once, few, many or a class when expanded.

j_call: TRBJ2-1; v_call: TRBV9; clone_size: once; d_call: TRBD1; cdr3_nt: TGTGCCAGCAGCCACAGGGGTCGCATACTAATCTACAATGAGCAGTTCTTC; cdr3_aa: CASSHRGRILIYNEQFF
j_call: TRBJ1-2; v_call: TRBV5-1; clone_size: -; d_call: TRBD1; cdr3_nt: TGCGCCAGCAGATCCGGGACAGGGAGCGAGGATGGCTACACCTTC; cdr3_aa: CASRSGTGSEDGYTF
j_call: TRBJ2-7; v_call: TRBV30; clone_size: -; d_call: -; cdr3_nt: TGTGCCTGGACTACAGGCCTCGAGCAGTACTTC; cdr3_aa: CAWTTGLEQYF
j_call: TRBJ2-2; v_call: TRBV5-6; clone_size: -; d_call: -; cdr3_nt: TGTGCCAGCAGCTTTTTGACAGCCACCGGGGAGCTGTTTTTT; cdr3_aa: CASSFLTATGELFF
j_call: TRBJ1-1; v_call: TRBV5-1; clone_size: -; d_call: -; cdr3_nt: TGCGCCAGCAGCTTGGCCGGGGGGTACACTGAAGCTTTCTTT; cdr3_aa: CASSLAGGYTEAFF
j_call: TRBJ2-7; v_call: TRBV21-1; clone_size: once; d_call: -; cdr3_nt: TGTGCCAGCAGCAAAGCCGGGAGTAAACAGGGGGCGCGACCGCACGAGCAGTACTTC; cdr3_aa: CASSKAGSKQGARPHEQYF
j_call: TRBJ2-1; v_call: TRBV19; clone_size: -; d_call: TRBD2; cdr3_nt: TGTGCCAGTAGTAGCGGGGGGGTGGATGAGCAGTTCTTC; cdr3_aa: CASSSGGVDEQFF
j_call: TRBJ2-1; v_call: TRBV28; clone_size: -; d_call: -; cdr3_nt: TGTGCCAGCAGGCGTAGCGGTTCCTACAATGAGCAGTTCTTC; cdr3_aa: CASRRSGSYNEQFF
j_call: TRBJ2-1; v_call: TRBV7-8; clone_size: once; d_call: -; cdr3_nt: TGTGCCAGCAGCTTAGCGGAAGTTAGCGTTGAGCAGTTCTTC; cdr3_aa: CASSLAEVSVEQFF
j_call: TRBJ1-2; v_call: TRBV7-9; clone_size: few; d_call: TRBD1; cdr3_nt: TGTGCCAGCAGCCCCGACAGGGGGGTTGTTTATGGCTACACCTTC; cdr3_aa: CASSPDRGVVYGYTF
j_call: TRBJ2-6; v_call: TRBV18; clone_size: -; d_call: -; cdr3_nt: TGTGCCAGCTCACTCGGATCGTGGACGGGGGCTGGGGCCAACGTCCTGACTTTC; cdr3_aa: CASSLGSWTGAGANVLTF
j_call: TRBJ2-6; v_call: TRBV13; clone_size: once; d_call: -; cdr3_nt: TGTGCCAGCCAGAGGATGGGGGAGGCTGGGGCCAACGTCCTGACTTTC; cdr3_aa: CASQRMGEAGANVLTF
j_call: TRBJ1-2; v_call: TRBV7-2; clone_size: -; d_call: -; cdr3_nt: TGTGCCAGCAGCTTAGTCTGGCAGGGCCCGGGGGATGGCTACACCTTC; cdr3_aa: CASSLVWQGPGDGYTF
j_call: TRBJ2-5; v_call: TRBV6-2/TRBV6-3; clone_size: -; d_call: -; cdr3_nt: TGTGCCAGCAGTTACTCGAATCCGGGGGAGACCCAGTACTTC; cdr3_aa: CASSYSNPGETQYF
j_call: TRBJ2-7; v_call: TRBV27; clone_size: -; d_call: -; cdr3_nt: TGTGCCAGCAAAACTCAGGAGGGCTACGAGCAGTACTTC; cdr3_aa: CASKTQEGYEQYF
j_call: TRBJ2-5; v_call: TRBV27; clone_size: -; d_call: TRBD2; cdr3_nt: TGTGCCAGCAGTTCCCCGGGGGAGGGAGAGACCCAGTACTTC; cdr3_aa: CASSSPGEGETQYF
j_call: TRBJ1-4; v_call: TRBV28; clone_size: -; d_call: TRBD1; cdr3_nt: TGTGCCAGCAGTTTGGGGACAGTTGAAAAACTGTTTTTT; cdr3_aa: CASSLGTVEKLFF
j_call: TRBJ2-7; v_call: TRBV18; clone_size: -; d_call: -; cdr3_nt: TGTGCCAGCTCACCAGCCCGGAGCAGCTCCTACGAGCAGTACTTC; cdr3_aa: CASSPARSSSYEQYF
j_call: TRBJ2-1; v_call: TRBV7-9; clone_size: -; d_call: TRBD2; cdr3_nt: TGTGCCAGCAGCTTCCTCCCGGGACTAGCGGACAATGAGCAGTTCTTC; cdr3_aa: CASSFLPGLADNEQFF
j_call: TRBJ1-1; v_call: TRBV19; clone_size: -; d_call: -; cdr3_nt: TGTGCCAGTAGTACCGACAGTAATCGGAACACTGAAGCTTTCTTT; cdr3_aa: CASSTDSNRNTEAFF
j_call: TRBJ1-4; v_call: TRBV25-1; clone_size: -; d_call: -; cdr3_nt: TGTGCCAGCAGTGTCCCAGGGCCAACTAATGAAAAACTGTTTTTT; cdr3_aa: CASSVPGPTNEKLFF
j_call: TRBJ1-5; v_call: TRBV25-1; clone_size: -; d_call: TRBD1; cdr3_nt: TGTGCCAGCACCCCGGACAGGGTAGTTCAGCCCCAGCATTTT; cdr3_aa: CASTPDRVVQPQHF
j_call: TRBJ1-2; v_call: TRBV6-1; clone_size: -; d_call: TRBD1; cdr3_nt: TGTGCCAGCAGTGAATCAGGGGGAAACTATGGCTACACCTTC; cdr3_aa: CASSESGGNYGYTF
j_call: TRBJ2-1; v_call: TRBV21-1; clone_size: -; d_call: -; cdr3_nt: TGTGCCAGCAGCAGCCAGCCGCGGGGCGGTAGAGGTAGGAGGCAGTTCTTC; cdr3_aa: CASSSQPRGGRGRRQFF
j_call: TRBJ2-5; v_call: TRBV27; clone_size: -; d_call: -; cdr3_nt: TGTGCCAGCGCTGATCGCGGCGCCCCGCAAGAGACCCAGTACTTC; cdr3_aa: CASADRGAPQETQYF
j_call: TRBJ2-3; v_call: TRBV5-4; clone_size: -; d_call: TRBD2; cdr3_nt: TGTGCCAGCAGGTACGGGACTAGCGGGGGAAAAGATACGCAGTATTTT; cdr3_aa: CASRYGTSGGKDTQYF
j_call: TRBJ1-3; v_call: TRBV9; clone_size: once; d_call: -; cdr3_nt: TGTGCCAGCAGCGTCTCCGGGAGCTCTGGAAACACCATATATTTT; cdr3_aa: CASSVSGSSGNTIYF
j_call: TRBJ2-1; v_call: TRBV27; clone_size: -; d_call: -; cdr3_nt: TGTGCCAGCAGTTCCCCGGGAGGGGGCGATGAGCAGTTCTTC; cdr3_aa: CASSSPGGGDEQFF
j_call: TRBJ2-7; v_call: TRBV6-1; clone_size: -; d_call: TRBD2; cdr3_nt: TGTGCCAGCAGTGAAGCACTAGCGGGCTCCTACGAGCAGTACTTC; cdr3_aa: CASSEALAGSYEQYF
j_call: TRBJ2-7; v_call: TRBV28; clone_size: -; d_call: TRBD1; cdr3_nt: TGTGCCAGCAGTGCCCCGGGACAGGGGCGCGAGCAGTACTTC; cdr3_aa: CASSAPGQGREQYF
j_call: TRBJ2-7; v_call: TRBV6-2/TRBV6-3; clone_size: -; d_call: -; cdr3_nt: TGTGCCAGCAGTCCCGTGGGACAAGGCTACGAGCAGTACTTC; cdr3_aa: CASSPVGQGYEQYF
j_call: TRBJ1-2; v_call: TRBV20-1; clone_size: -; d_call: TRBD1; cdr3_nt: TGCAGTGCCGGCGACAGGGGTGGCTACACCTTC; cdr3_aa: CSAGDRGGYTF
j_call: TRBJ1-5; v_call: TRBV11-2; clone_size: -; d_call: TRBD1; cdr3_nt: TGTGCCAGCAGTCCGGACAGGGGGAATCAGCCCCAGCATTTT; cdr3_aa: CASSPDRGNQPQHF
j_call: TRBJ2-7; v_call: TRBV11-2; clone_size: -; d_call: TRBD1; cdr3_nt: TGTGCCAGCAGCTTTGGGACAGGGATCTACGAGCAGTACTTC; cdr3_aa: CASSFGTGIYEQYF
j_call: TRBJ2-2; v_call: TRBV7-9; clone_size: -; d_call: TRBD2; cdr3_nt: TGTGCCAGCGCGCGGGGGGACACCGGGGAGCTGTTTTTT; cdr3_aa: CASARGDTGELFF
j_call: TRBJ2-1; v_call: TRBV28; clone_size: -; d_call: -; cdr3_nt: TGTGCCAGCAGGGATCAGGGCCACAATGAGCAGTTCTTC; cdr3_aa: CASRDQGHNEQFF
j_call: TRBJ1-5; v_call: TRBV9; clone_size: many; d_call: -; cdr3_nt: TGTGCCAGCAGCGTAGGAGACGCGGGGGTGAGTCAGCCCCAGCATTTT; cdr3_aa: CASSVGDAGVSQPQHF
j_call: TRBJ1-6; v_call: TRBV25-1; clone_size: -; d_call: -; cdr3_nt: TGTGCCAGCAGTGGATCAGGGTCATCCCTCCACTTT; cdr3_aa: CASSGSGSSLHF
j_call: TRBJ2-7; v_call: TRBV7-9; clone_size: -; d_call: TRBD1; cdr3_nt: TGTGCCAGCAGCTTGGTGGGACAGGGCACTGGCGAGCAGTACTTC; cdr3_aa: CASSLVGQGTGEQYF
j_call: TRBJ2-5; v_call: TRBV5-1; clone_size: -; d_call: -; cdr3_nt: TGCGCCAGCAGCTTGGGGTCCGGGGTTACCCATCAAGAGACCCAGTACTTC; cdr3_aa: CASSLGSGVTHQETQYF
j_call: TRBJ2-3; v_call: TRBV10-3; clone_size: -; d_call: TRBD1; cdr3_nt: TGTGCCATCAGTGAGTCGACTCAAACGGGCTGGACAGGGTACACAGATACGCAGTATTTT; cdr3_aa: CAISESTQTGWTGYTDTQYF
j_call: TRBJ2-7; v_call: TRBV19; clone_size: -; d_call: -; cdr3_nt: TGTGCCAGTAGTATCACAGGGTCGGGCGAGCAGTACTTC; cdr3_aa: CASSITGSGEQYF
j_call: TRBJ1-2; v_call: TRBV10-3; clone_size: -; d_call: -; cdr3_nt: TGTGCCATCAGTGAAACGGAACAGAATAGCTACACCTTC; cdr3_aa: CAISETEQNSYTF
j_call: TRBJ2-5; v_call: TRBV3-1/TRBV3-2; clone_size: -; d_call: TRBD2; cdr3_nt: TGTGCCAGCAGCCAAGATCCCGGGACTAGCGGGGGGGCCGATGAGGAGACCCAGTACTTC; cdr3_aa: CASSQDPGTSGGADEETQYF
j_call: TRBJ2-1; v_call: TRBV4-1; clone_size: -; d_call: -; cdr3_nt: TGCGCCAGCATCGGGAGTGGCTCCTACAATGAGCAGTTCTTC; cdr3_aa: CASIGSGSYNEQFF
j_call: TRBJ2-7; v_call: TRBV7-6; clone_size: -; d_call: -; cdr3_nt: TGTGCCAGCAGCGCAACAGATGCCTACGAGCAGTACTTC; cdr3_aa: CASSATDAYEQYF
j_call: TRBJ2-2; v_call: TRBV12-3/TRBV12-4; clone_size: -; d_call: -; cdr3_nt: TGTGCCAGCACTAGCCGCTACACCGGGGAGCTGTTTTTT; cdr3_aa: CASTSRYTGELFF
j_call: TRBJ1-1; v_call: TRBV27; clone_size: -; d_call: -; cdr3_nt: TGTGCCAGCATAGCCAGGGCCCTGGAAACTGAAGCTTTCTTT; cdr3_aa: CASIARALETEAFF
j_call: TRBJ1-1; v_call: TRBV7-2; clone_size: -; d_call: -; cdr3_nt: TGTGCCAGCAGCTTTATCGGGAACACTGAAGCTTTCTTT; cdr3_aa: CASSFIGNTEAFF
j_call: TRBJ1-4; v_call: TRBV10-3; clone_size: -; d_call: -; cdr3_nt: TGTGCCATCAGTGACGGGGTAGAGAATGAAAAACTGTTTTTT; cdr3_aa: CAISDGVENEKLFF
j_call: TRBJ2-7; v_call: TRBV11-3; clone_size: few; d_call: TRBD1; cdr3_nt: TGTGCCAGCAGCTTTCCGGGACAGGAGCAGTACTTC; cdr3_aa: CASSFPGQEQYF
j_call: TRBJ2-7; v_call: TRBV7-2; clone_size: -; d_call: TRBD2; cdr3_nt: TGTGCCAGCAGCTTGACCGGGAGGGGCGGCGAGCAGTACTTC; cdr3_aa: CASSLTGRGGEQYF
j_call: TRBJ2-5; v_call: TRBV7-2; clone_size: -; d_call: -; cdr3_nt: TGTGCCAGCAGCTTCCAGGAGACCCAGTACTTC; cdr3_aa: CASSFQETQYF